The 17 T cell receptor beta chains given below trace back to one sample, sequenced in a study of cytomegalovirus exposure and HLA in healthy donors. The study ran its PCR with 60 Vbeta and 13 Jbeta primers. The table came from immunoSEQ multiplex PCR; TCRdb's copy has only in-frame clones and leaves some out. The sample lists approximately 150,000 clones, about 80% occurring once. The sample was PBMCs. These receptors were obtained from a man in his forties in good health and CMV-seropositive.

The chain carries TRBV7-8 and TRBJ1-2, with D perhaps TRBD1 (6 bases). Trimming removed 2 bases from V and 2 bases from J, with 9 bases in between. The CDR3 is 14 residues long. Germline-derived CDR1 and CDR2 are SGHVS and FQNEAQ. CDR3 coding DNA: TGTGCCAGCAGCTTAAATACAGGGAACTATGGCTACACCTTC. Protein: CASSLNTGNYGYTF.

This clone was seen just once. The V gene is TRBV28, the J gene TRBJ2-5; possible D gene TRBD2, 6 bases. The J call is in doubt because the DNA end fits TRBJ2-7 better. Germline V gives CDR1 MDHEN, CDR2 SYDVKM. The CDR3 totals 14 residues. CDR3 in amino acids: CASSLLRDSYEQYF. CDR3 sequence (DNA): TGTGCCAGCAGTTTATTGCGGGACTCCTACGAGCAGTACTTC.

The chain links TRBV7-9 to TRBJ1-5; the D is unclear. V was trimmed by 5 bases and J by 4 bases, leaving 6 bases between them. The germline V gene encodes CDR1 SEHNR and CDR2 FQNEAQ (reference sequence). This CDR3 has 12 residues. CDR3 loop: CASSRGNQPQHF. The CDR3, as DNA: TGTGCCAGCAGCCGCGGGAATCAGCCCCAGCATTTT.

The rearrangement uses TRBV7-9 and TRBJ2-7, with TRBD1 matching over 9 bases. The V segment lost 3 bases and the J segment 6 bases; nucleotides outside the gene matches: 6. The CDR3 contains 14 residues. Germline CDR1 is SEHNR and CDR2 is FQNEAQ (reference sequence). Here the CDR3 reads CASSFGQGTGEQYF. The CDR3 DNA reads TGTGCCAGCAGCTTTGGACAGGGGACGGGCGAGCAGTACTTC.

The chain links TRBV6-5 to TRBJ1-2; a weak D match, TRBD1 (6 bases). The V end was cut by 0 bases, the J end by 8 bases, with 19 bases between. Per the germline V gene, CDR1 is MNHEY and CDR2 is SVGAGI. The CDR3 is made up of 16 amino acids. The CDR3 DNA sequence: TGTGCCAGCAGTTACTCGATAAATTGGGACACGGGGGGCTACACCTTC. Its protein product is CASSYSINWDTGGYTF.

Only one count was recorded for this clone. The V and J genes are TRBV15 and TRBJ2-6; D possibly corresponds to TRBD2 (5 bases). Germline V gives CDR1 LNHNV, CDR2 YYDKDF (reference sequence). Trimming stripped 3 bases from V and 1 base from J, with 16 bases between. The CDR3 loop spans 18 amino acids. The CDR3: CATSRTQGPGSGANVLTF. The CDR3 bases are TGTGCCACCAGCAGGACACAAGGCCCGGGATCTGGGGCCAACGTCCTGACTTTC.

The gene calls are TRBV5-1 and TRBJ1-4; TRBD1 matches 7 bases. CDR3 length: 17 residues. J gave up 7 bases and V 6 bases, and 18 bases lay outside the gene matches. The germline V gene has CDR1 SGHRS and CDR2 YFSETQ. The CDR3 loop is CASTQFPEGGSGEKLFF. CDR3 nucleotides: TGCGCCAGCACCCAGTTTCCCGAAGGGGGCTCTGGTGAAAAACTGTTTTTT.

This clone is a singleton in its sample. The rearrangement links TRBV2 to TRBJ1-1, with no clear D. Germline lookup yields CDR1 SNHLY and CDR2 FYNNEI. The V gene lost 3 bases and the J gene lost 2 bases, with 4 bases spanning the gap. The CDR3 is 12 residues long. CDR3: CASSDYNTEAFF. The CDR3 DNA reads as TGTGCCAGCAGTGATTATAACACTGAAGCTTTCTTT.

This chain uses TRBV7-2 with TRBJ2-5; D gene uncertain. V was pared by 5 bases and J by 2 bases, with 15 bases between. The germline V gene encodes CDR1 SGHTA and CDR2 FQGNSA. This CDR3 is built from 15 residues. The DNA of the CDR3 is TGTGCCAGCAGCGTTGGGTCGACTGTTCAAGAGACCCAGTACTTC. Protein: CASSVGSTVQETQYF.

The chain links TRBV4-1 to TRBJ1-5, with D unresolved. The V end was cut by 0 bases, the J end by 3 bases, with 9 bases between. The CDR3 contains 15 residues. CDR1 and CDR2 (germline): MGHRA, YSYEKL. CDR3 amino acids: CASSQDFRVNQPQHF. As DNA, the CDR3 is TGCGCCAGCAGCCAAGATTTCCGGGTCAATCAGCCCCAGCATTTT.

This clone was found once. The CDR3 spells CASSLAGGSGSNSYNEQFF. CDR3 nucleotide sequence: TGTGCCAGCAGCTTAGCAGGGGGTAGCGGGAGTAACTCCTACAATGAGCAGTTCTTC. V usage is TRBV11-3 and J usage is TRBJ2-1; TRBD2 matches at 9 bases. In germline, CDR1 is SGHNT, CDR2 YENEEA. V lost 1 base to trimming and J lost 0 bases; unmatched junction nucleotides: 10. The CDR3 consists of 19 residues.

The V gene is TRBV5-1, the J gene TRBJ2-5, with a possible D match to TRBD1 (5 bases). From germline, CDR1 is SGHRS and CDR2 YFSETQ. The CDR3 consists of 14 residues. Deletions cut 0 bases from V and 3 bases from J, with 9 bases between. The CDR3 bases are TGCGCCAGCAGCTTGGTCGGCAGGGAAGAGACCCAGTACTTC. Amino acids: CASSLVGREETQYF.

The rearrangement joins TRBV28 to TRBJ2-7, with TRBD1 matching 9 bases. Germline V gene sequence: CDR1 MDHEN, CDR2 SYDVKM. J was trimmed by 2 bases and V by 4 bases; bases with no gene match: 6. This CDR3 is built from 15 residues. The CDR3 protein is CASSSPGQGTYEQYF. CDR3 coding DNA: TGTGCCAGCAGTTCTCCGGGACAGGGAACCTACGAGCAGTACTTC.

The V gene is TRBV7-6, the J gene TRBJ2-5; 9 nucleotides match TRBD2. The better agreement between TRBJ2-7 and the DNA end casts doubt on the J call. The CDR3 has 15 residues. Per germline, CDR1 SGHVS and CDR2 FNYEAQ. CDR3 protein: CASSLGEAGGGEQYF. The CDR3 DNA reads TGTGCCAGCAGCTTAGGAGAAGCGGGAGGAGGCGAGCAGTACTTC.

The chain links TRBV5-1 to TRBJ1-1; the D is unclear. With 0 bases removed from V and 6 bases from J, the gap between germline ends came to 12 bases. This CDR3 has 14 residues. Germline CDR1 and CDR2: SGHRS and YFSETQ. CDR3 bases: TGCGCCAGCAGCTTGGCCCAGGCCGGGGCTGAAGCTTTCTTT. This sequence encodes CASSLAQAGAEAFF.

The chain uses TRBV5-1 and TRBJ1-4, with 11 bases that match TRBD1. The CDR3 is 14 amino acids. J lost 8 bases, V lost 6 bases, and 6 bases had no gene match. The germline V gene has CDR1 SGHRS and CDR2 YFSETQ. This CDR3 is CASKMGTGGEKLFF. As DNA, the CDR3 is TGCGCCAGCAAAATGGGGACAGGGGGAGAAAAACTGTTTTTT.

V is TRBV9 and J is TRBJ2-7, with D perhaps TRBD1 (5 bases). Trimming took 0 bases from V and 2 from J, leaving 9 bases between them. The CDR3 loop spans 14 amino acids. CDR1 and CDR2 from the germline V gene are SGDLS and YYNGEE. CDR3 sequence reads: CASSVELGPYEQYF. The CDR3 DNA reads as TGTGCCAGCAGCGTAGAGCTGGGGCCCTACGAGCAGTACTTC.